This T cell receptor beta chain is from a study of human T cells and chemical hapten exposure. As for time point: patch test 1, 2 weeks after DPC sensitization. Indicated treatment: therapeutic diphenylcyclopropenone sensitization with weekly scalp DPC. Total RNA was isolated from unfractionated whole blood. Whole-study results and caveats: A positive correlation with patch test score was found for PT1 expanded TCR counts.

Trimming removed 7 bases at V and 0 bases at J, with 13 bases between. The CDR3 spans 16 residues. Per germline, CDR1 MDHEN and CDR2 SYDVKM. This clonotype was recorded many times. Its antigen is currently unknown. One entry per CDR3 protein, called by TCRdb with MiXCR from the RACE reads. Seen here are approximately 400,000 distinct CDR3 sequences, roughly 5% observed once, and the top ten hold under 3%. Sample: whole blood, taken in connection with sensitization to the hapten diphenylcyclopropenone (DPC). This clonotype originated in a woman between 50 and 59 years old with alopecia areata. Some clones in this sample may be carry-over from other donors' samples. The chain is built from TRBV28 and TRBJ2-6; no firm D call. The CDR3 loop reads CASTSLRDSGANVLTF. The CDR3 DNA follows: TGTGCCAGCACCTCCCTCCGAGACTCTGGGGCCAACGTCCTGACTTTC.